The source of this T cell receptor (beta chain) is a study of T cells after yellow fever vaccination (dated by TCRdb to the late 2010s). Notes on the research overall: The SMART-Seq v4 Ultra Low Input RNA kit was used to prepare libraries from fractions with low cell numbers. To track T-cell clones before and after primary and booster YFV17D yellow fever vaccination, bulk TCR alpha and beta repertoires were sequenced longitudinally. Two healthy male donors, one aged 18 to 30 and one aged 30 to 40 years, made up the cohort. Blood samples were taken at several timepoints before and after primary and secondary immunization, and bulk PBMC replicates and cell subsets were isolated. The paper as a whole reports these results and caveats: Because only a couple of donors were included in the study, the extent to which the findings can be generalized is limited. A small fraction of clonotypes showed up in both the CD4 and CD8 compartments, probably as a result of convergent recombination. After the booster, most of the clones that had expanded following primary vaccination were detected again (roughly 96% of CD4 and 80% to 90% of CD8), which suggests that memory was broadly maintained. Compared with the primary T-cell response, the secondary T-cell response was faster but weaker, reaching its peak on day 5 rather than on day 15. FACS-sorted repertoires could contain abundant contaminating clonotypes from the bulk population, so computational filtering was required.

Instrument on record: Illumina NovaSeq 6000. TCR cDNA was made using 5'RACE template switching, a step that added a universal primer site and unique molecular identifiers. cDNA synthesis was primed from both the TCR alpha and TCR beta constant segments. Library amplification used two PCR steps, and the second PCR step added sample barcodes and sequencing adapters. Sequencing of libraries was done on Illumina HiSeq 2500 (2x100 bp) or NovaSeq (2x150 bp). The original methods were these. MIGEC handled demultiplexing of reads and collapsing into UMI consensus sequences, while MiXCR performed V(D)J alignment. Vaccine-responding clonotypes were defined with edgeR using replicate PBMC samples, requiring FDR below 0.01 and a log2 fold change above 5 up to day 15. Each bulk clonotype received a CD4 or CD8 identity based on whether the sequenced CD4 or CD8 repertoire contained that clonotype at higher abundance. TCRdb handled the public reads itself, with Q25 trimming in fastp and clone calling in MiXCR, and kept productive beta chains. Rows matching on CDR3 protein sequence are summarized as one entry with the most common DNA and genes. The V and J calls shown here were made by TCRdb, not taken from the authors' results. In all, the sample holds about 300,000 distinct CDR3 sequences, and roughly 4.3% of those were seen once. The ten largest clones take up roughly 24% of the sample.

The germline V gene (reference sequence) gives CDR1 as SEHNR and CDR2 as FQNEAQ. The CDR3 sequence holds 13 residues, the cysteine and phenylalanine included. Only the CDR3 portion is preserved as DNA: 39 bases, with reading frame beginning at the first base. The V and J ends are trimmed by 4 bases and 5 bases, leaving 11 bases between them. This clonotype was seen ten or more times. No cognate antigen has been identified for it. The sample holds no much larger clone one base away, and base qualities are not on file. Taken with the paper, the label for treatment or condition translates to: live attenuated yellow fever vaccine strain. At each blood-draw timepoint, two biological replicates of bulk PBMCs were obtained. PBMCs were isolated from peripheral blood using a standard Ficoll-Paque protocol. TriZol was used to extract RNA from bulk PBMCs, from CD4 and CD8 fractions, and from dextramer-positive and dextramer-negative fractions.

The TCR comes from a young man who received the YFV17D yellow fever vaccine. The specimen was PBMCs, collected 5 days after the yellow fever booster vaccination. The rearranged chain carries TRBV7-9 and TRBJ2-5, with TRBD2 tentatively as D gene (6 bases match). The encoded CDR3 is CASSSTSMETQYF. The nucleotide sequence is given as TGTGCCAGCAGCTCGACTAGTATGGAGACCCAGTACTTC.